These 27 T cell receptor beta chains were all obtained from the same sample, sequenced in a study of blood T cell repertoires in COVID-19. Clones were sequenced by immunoSEQ multiplex PCR, and TCRdb holds only the in-frame ones, with some missing. Of 200,000 to 250,000 clones listed, nearly 90% were seen once; the top ten hold less than 15%. Sequenced: PBMCs or T cells enriched from blood (not recorded which). These receptor sequences come from a man younger than 40 who had been exposed to COVID-19.

This chain links TRBV2 with TRBJ2-5; 11 positions agree with TRBD2. J was trimmed by 2 bases and V by 8 bases; bases with no gene match: 13. The CDR3 has 17 residues. CDR1 is SNHLY and CDR2 is FYNNEI in the germline V gene. The CDR3: CASGGLAEPILQETQYF. The DNA for the CDR3 is TGTGCCAGCGGGGGACTAGCGGAGCCCATTTTACAAGAGACCCAGTACTTC.

This clone turned up a few times. The rearrangement joins TRBV15 to TRBJ1-4; D is undetermined. Trimming stripped 7 bases from V and 2 bases from J, with 17 bases between. Germline values: CDR1 LNHNV, CDR2 YYDKDF (reference sequence). The CDR3 length is 16 residues. CDR3 nucleotide sequence: TGTGCCACCACCCCCAAAAAACTCCGGACTAATGAAAAACTGTTTTTT. The encoded protein is CATTPKKLRTNEKLFF.

The CDR3 DNA is TGTGCCAGCAGCAAATTCTCGCAGGGCGGGGGGGCCATAGATACGCAGTATTTT. It codes for CASSKFSQGGGAIDTQYF. V gene TRBV9 combines with J gene TRBJ2-3, with TRBD2 matching 9 bases. CDR1 and CDR2 from the germline V gene are SGDLS and YYNGEE. The CDR3 is 18 amino acids. V shed 4 bases, J shed 5 bases, and the junction held 17 bases outside the gene matches.

The genes are TRBV15 and TRBJ2-1; D ambiguous. This CDR3 has 12 amino acids. Germline CDR1 is LNHNV and CDR2 is YYDKDF (reference sequence). V lost 3 bases and J 10 bases, leaving 10 bases between the germline ends. CDR3: CATSRFAGEQFF. The CDR3 region has the DNA TGTGCCACCAGCAGGTTCGCCGGGGAGCAGTTCTTC.

The chain is built from TRBV5-1 and TRBJ2-1, with 10 bases aligning to TRBD1. CDR3 size: 18 residues. Trimming removed 3 bases from V and 8 bases from J; junction bases left unmatched: 17. The germline CDR1 and CDR2 sequences are SGHRS and YFSETQ. The CDR3 bases are TGCGCCAGCAGCTCGGTAGGAGCTAGCGGACAGGGGGATTATGAGCAGTTCTTC. This gives the protein CASSSVGASGQGDYEQFF.

The rearrangement uses TRBV18 and TRBJ1-5, with D unclear. This CDR3 region has 13 residues. Germline CDR1 KGHSH, CDR2 LQKENI. V was cut by 6 bases and J by 7 bases, with 13 bases left in between. CDR3 sequence reads: CASSTEVEQPQHF. CDR3 DNA sequence: TGTGCCAGCTCCACCGAGGTGGAGCAGCCCCAGCATTTT.

The chain employs TRBV5-1 and TRBJ1-6; 10 positions match TRBD1. In germline, CDR1 is SGHRS, CDR2 YFSETQ. The CDR3 covers 15 residues. With 2 bases clipped from V and 8 bases from J, the junction kept 4 bases outside the gene matches. DNA for the CDR3: TGCGCCAGCAGCTTCTTGGGGACAGGGGATTCACCCCTCCACTTT. This sequence encodes CASSFLGTGDSPLHF.

The table lists this clone with a count of one. This chain connects TRBV4-2 to TRBJ1-5; 7 bases fit TRBD1. Germline CDR1 LGHNA, CDR2 YNFKEQ. The CDR3 loop spans 15 amino acids. The V segment lost 1 base and the J segment 5 bases; nucleotides outside the gene matches: 5. In nucleotides, the CDR3 is TGTGCCAGCAGCCAAGCGGACAGGACTGATCAGCCCCAGCATTTT. Translating gives CASSQADRTDQPQHF.

The chain has TRBV6-1 and TRBJ2-2, with 10 bases identical to TRBD1. V lost 1 base, J lost 9 bases, and 5 bases stayed unmatched. This CDR3 contains 15 residues. CDR1 and CDR2 (germline): MNHNS, SASEGT. CDR3 residues: CASSEVGQGSRELFF. In DNA, the CDR3 is TGTGCCAGCAGTGAAGTGGGACAGGGGTCCCGGGAGCTGTTTTTT.

The V gene is TRBV5-1, the J gene TRBJ1-3, with D uncertain. The CDR3 loop spans 15 amino acids. Germline-derived CDR1 and CDR2 are SGHRS and YFSETQ. Trimming removed 0 bases at V and 0 bases at J, with 7 bases between. CDR3 sequence (DNA): TGCGCCAGCAGCTTGGCGCTGAGCTCTGGAAACACCATATATTTT. Translation gives CASSLALSSGNTIYF.

The rearrangement links TRBV5-1 to TRBJ1-3; no definite D call. Germline CDR1 is SGHRS and CDR2 is YFSETQ. V dropped 1 base and J dropped 8 bases, with 10 bases sitting between them. This CDR3 is 13 amino acids long. CDR3 sequence reads: CASSLSPRDTIYF. The DNA of the CDR3 is TGCGCCAGCAGCTTGAGTCCACGGGACACCATATATTTT.

The rearrangement links TRBV2 to TRBJ1-2; tentatively, D is TRBD1 (5 bases). The CDR3 spans 14 residues. Germline V CDR1 and CDR2: SNHLY, FYNNEI. V was trimmed by 5 bases and J by 4 bases, leaving 14 bases between them. DNA for the CDR3: TGTGCCAGCAGTACTACACCTACAGGCTATGGCTACACCTTC. Protein product: CASSTTPTGYGYTF.

The rearrangement links TRBV29-1 to TRBJ2-1, with TRBD2 as a possible D gene (6 bases). The germline V gene encodes CDR1 SQVTM and CDR2 ANQGSEA. The CDR3 is 15 residues long. V lost 7 bases and J lost 1, with 17 bases in between. The CDR3 protein is CSGLTWGESYNEQFF. CDR3 DNA: TGCAGCGGGCTGACTTGGGGGGAATCCTACAATGAGCAGTTCTTC.

The rearrangement uses TRBV6-5 and TRBJ1-5; D is undetermined. V gave up 6 bases and J gave up 3 bases, with 12 bases separating them. The CDR3 totals 14 residues. Germline V gene data show CDR1 as MNHEY and CDR2 as SVGAGI. CDR3 protein: CASSPDGDNQPQHF. In DNA, the CDR3 is TGTGCCAGCAGCCCGGACGGGGACAATCAGCCCCAGCATTTT.

The V call is TRBV24-1, the J call TRBJ1-5, with TRBD1 matching 9 bases. The germline gives CDR1 KGHDR, CDR2 SFDVKD. The V segment lost 2 bases and the J segment 5 bases; nucleotides outside the gene matches: 15. This CDR3 has 19 residues. For the CDR3, the DNA is TGTGCCACCAGTGATTACTTTTGCCTCCTGGACAGGGGATATCAGCCCCAGCATTTT. The encoded protein is CATSDYFCLLDRGYQPQHF.

This rearrangement joins TRBV2 to TRBJ1-1; 7 bases are shared with TRBD1. V shed 4 bases, J shed 0 bases, and the junction held 5 bases outside the gene matches. This CDR3 is built from 15 residues. Germline V gene data show CDR1 as SNHLY and CDR2 as FYNNEI. CDR3 protein: CASSVWDSMNTEAFF. The CDR3 region has the DNA TGTGCCAGCAGTGTATGGGACAGCATGAACACTGAAGCTTTCTTT.

CDR3 nucleotide sequence: TGCGCCAGCAGCCAAGAGCCCTACAGGGGGCTCTACGAGCAGTACTTC. The encoded protein is CASSQEPYRGLYEQYF. The chain recombines TRBV4-3 with TRBJ2-7; 9 bases align to TRBD1. This CDR3 comprises 16 residues. After removal of 0 bases from V and 3 bases from J, the junction contained 6 bases not matched to a gene. The V gene's germline CDR1 is LGHNA and CDR2 YSLEER.

The chain carries TRBV15 and TRBJ2-7; 10 bases are shared with TRBD1. V dropped 5 bases and J dropped 9; count of bases not matched to a gene: 13. The CDR3 has 15 amino acids. Looked up from germline, CDR1 is LNHNV and CDR2 is YYDKDF (reference sequence). Here the CDR3 reads CATSATGGQGLTQYF. Here the CDR3 DNA reads TGTGCCACCAGCGCTACGGGGGGACAGGGGCTGACGCAGTACTTC.

This chain connects TRBV19 to TRBJ1-5; 7 nucleotides agree with TRBD1. CDR1 and CDR2 (germline): LNHDA, SQIVND (reference sequence). The V segment lost 7 bases and the J segment 2 bases; nucleotides outside the gene matches: 8. The length of the CDR3 is 15 residues. Here the CDR3 DNA reads TGTGCCAGTACCTCAAGACAGGGAGGCAATCAGCCCCAGCATTTT. Amino acids: CASTSRQGGNQPQHF.

This rearrangement joins TRBV13 to TRBJ2-7; 8 positions agree with TRBD2. There are 15 residues in the CDR3. Germline V gene data show CDR1 as PRHDT and CDR2 as FYEKMQ (reference sequence). Trimming removed 1 base from V and 2 bases from J; junction bases left unmatched: 4. CDR3 sequence (DNA): TGTGCCAGCAGCTTAGTTGGCGGGGGGACCTACGAGCAGTACTTC. It is translated as CASSLVGGGTYEQYF. The entire variable domain, with the rest obtained from reference TRBV13 and TRBJ2-7, is as follows: AAGVIQSPRHLIKEKRETATLKCYPIPRHDTVYWYQQGPGQDPQFLISFYEKMQSDKGSIPDRFSAQQFSDYHSELNMSSLELGDSALYFCASSLVGGGTYEQYFGPGTRLTVT.

The chain carries TRBV19 and TRBJ1-5, with D perhaps matching TRBD1 (6 bases). Germline loops: CDR1 LNHDA, CDR2 SQIVND (reference sequence). The CDR3 is 14 amino acids. Trimming pared 7 bases from V and 9 bases from J, leaving 19 bases between. Written as DNA, the CDR3 is TGTGCCAGTAACCCCCGGGGGGCCGGTTGGCCCCAGCATTTT. This sequence encodes CASNPRGAGWPQHF.

The chain combines TRBV4-1 with TRBJ2-7; TRBD2 matches at 8 bases. The CDR3 contains 16 residues. The junction had 9 bases not matched to a gene; V was cut back by 1 base and J by 4 bases. Germline V lookup: CDR1 MGHRA, CDR2 YSYEKL. CDR3 DNA: TGCGCCAGCAGCCAAGGAACCGGGACTAGGTCTTACGAGCAGTACTTC. The encoded protein is CASSQGTGTRSYEQYF.

This sequence joins TRBV6-5 and TRBJ1-1; D possibly corresponds to TRBD1 (6 bases). V was cut by 8 bases and J by 0 bases, with 16 bases left in between. From germline, CDR1 is MNHEY and CDR2 SVGAGI. The CDR3 runs 15 residues. The CDR3 nucleotides read TGTGCCAGCCTAAAGGACAGCTTCATGAACACTGAAGCTTTCTTT. Residues: CASLKDSFMNTEAFF.

This chain uses TRBV9 with TRBJ2-1; 9 nucleotides agree with TRBD2. V was pared by 0 bases and J by 6 bases, with 4 bases of the junction left unmatched. CDR1 is SGDLS, CDR2 YYNGEE, per germline. The length of the CDR3 is 15 residues. The CDR3 spells CASSVAFSGGNEQFF. The CDR3 DNA is TGTGCCAGCAGCGTAGCATTTAGCGGGGGCAATGAGCAGTTCTTC.

This rearrangement joins TRBV5-1 to TRBJ2-1, with D uncertain. Per the germline V gene, CDR1 is SGHRS and CDR2 is YFSETQ. V lost 2 bases to trimming and J lost 6 bases, with 12 bases between them. This CDR3 is built from 14 residues. CDR3 amino acids: CASSLDSTPNEQFF. The CDR3 DNA sequence: TGCGCCAGCAGCTTAGACTCGACGCCCAATGAGCAGTTCTTC.

This clone has just one count. The chain has TRBV30 and TRBJ1-2, with TRBD1 identical over 9 bases. V was pared by 3 bases and J by 6 bases, with 8 bases of the junction left unmatched. Germline V gene data show CDR1 as GTSNPN and CDR2 as SVGIG (reference sequence). The CDR3 is made up of 14 amino acids. This chain's CDR3 is CAWRGTGRKNGYTF. In DNA form, the CDR3 reads TGTGCCTGGAGGGGGACAGGGAGGAAAAATGGCTACACCTTC.

The chain carries TRBV9 and TRBJ2-5; TRBD2 matches 10 bases. V shed 3 bases and J 2 bases; nucleotides not matched to a gene: 4. The CDR3 is made up of 15 amino acids. In germline, CDR1 is SGDLS, CDR2 YYNGEE. CDR3 in DNA: TGTGCCAGCAGCGGGACTAGCGGAGAGCAAGAGACCCAGTACTTC. Amino acids: CASSGTSGEQETQYF.